Listed below are T cell receptor beta chains from one sample, sequenced in a study of beta chain features in type 1 diabetes. The repertoire was sequenced with immunoSEQ multiplex PCR; TCRdb's copy has only in-frame clones and lacks some. The sample consists of hundreds of thousands of clones, around 65% of them appearing once. Material for sequencing was naive CD4+ T cells from blood. These TCRs come from a man aged 30 to 45 in good health. Each CDR3 is given with its conserved first and last residue. Fields, in order: clone size, J gene, CDR3 length, D gene, V gene, CDR3 protein, CDR3 DNA. A D gene is named only where the DNA matches it firmly. The size of a clone is reported for some rows only, either as once, few or many, or as a class for expanded clones.

- | TRBJ2-5 | 13 | - | TRBV29-1 | CSVEPRQQETQYF | TGCAGCGTTGAACCTAGACAGCAAGAGACCCAGTACTTC
- | TRBJ2-5 | 12 | TRBD1 | TRBV10-3 | CAAGQGQETQYF | TGTGCCGCCGGACAGGGCCAAGAGACCCAGTACTTC
- | TRBJ2-3 | 15 | - | TRBV7-9 | CASRSTGLGTDTQYF | TGTGCCAGCAGATCCACAGGGCTCGGCACAGATACGCAGTATTTT
- | TRBJ1-1 | 13 | - | TRBV2 | CASMGQGRAEAFF | TGTGCCAGCATGGGGCAAGGGAGGGCTGAAGCTTTCTTT
- | TRBJ2-1 | 15 | TRBD2 | TRBV5-4 | CASSEWTSGVDEQFF | TGTGCCAGCAGCGAGTGGACTAGCGGGGTGGATGAGCAGTTCTTC
- | TRBJ2-1 | 11 | - | TRBV30 | CAWSHYNEQFF | TGTGCCTGGAGTCACTACAATGAGCAGTTCTTC
- | TRBJ2-2 | 15 | TRBD1 | TRBV28 | CASGPGQGFSGELFF | TGTGCCAGCGGACCGGGACAGGGTTTTTCCGGGGAGCTGTTTTTT
once | TRBJ2-1 | 13 | - | TRBV29-1 | CSVGRDRYNEQFF | TGCAGCGTGGGAAGAGACAGATACAATGAGCAGTTCTTC
- | TRBJ2-7 | 11 | - | TRBV20-1 | CSARVGVEQYF | TGCAGTGCTAGAGTGGGGGTCGAGCAGTACTTC
- | TRBJ2-7 | 15 | - | TRBV30 | CAWSAGIRRGYEQYF | TGTGCCTGGAGTGCCGGCATTCGGAGAGGTTACGAGCAGTACTTC
few | TRBJ2-1 | 13 | - | TRBV10-3 | CAIRKDEADEQFF | TGTGCCATCAGGAAGGATGAGGCGGATGAGCAGTTCTTC
- | TRBJ2-5 | 14 | - | TRBV11-2 | CASSLAGQLETQYF | TGTGCCAGCAGCTTAGCCGGACAGCTAGAGACCCAGTACTTC
once | TRBJ2-5 | 12 | - | TRBV10-3 | CAISDRKETQYF | TGTGCCATCAGTGACAGGAAAGAGACCCAGTACTTC
- | TRBJ2-7 | 13 | - | TRBV25-1 | CANRVENSYEQYF | TGTGCCAACCGAGTAGAAAATTCCTACGAGCAGTACTTC
few | TRBJ2-4 | 15 | TRBD1 | TRBV5-1 | CASSRWDRTENIQYF | TGCGCCAGCAGCCGTTGGGACAGGACAGAAAACATTCAGTACTTC
- | TRBJ2-2 | 14 | - | TRBV30 | CAWVKQGGSGELFF | TGTGCCTGGGTAAAACAGGGAGGGAGCGGGGAGCTGTTTTTT
- | TRBJ2-4 | 17 | - | TRBV29-1 | CSVEGRQADVAKNIQYF | TGCAGCGTTGAAGGCAGGCAGGCCGATGTGGCCAAAAACATTCAGTACTTC
- | TRBJ2-3 | 15 | - | TRBV29-1 | CSVASRQDSTDTQYF | TGCAGCGTTGCGTCTCGACAGGATAGCACAGATACGCAGTATTTT
few | TRBJ2-1 | 14 | - | TRBV5-1 | CASSLAGQHNEQFF | TGCGCCAGCAGCTTGGCCGGTCAACACAATGAGCAGTTCTTC
few | TRBJ2-2 | 14 | TRBD1 | TRBV30 | CAWGTGVDTGELFF | TGTGCCTGGGGGACAGGGGTAGACACCGGGGAGCTGTTTTTT
few | TRBJ1-2 | 15 | - | TRBV29-1 | CSVEDQGSSLYGYTF | TGCAGCGTTGAAGATCAGGGTAGCTCGCTTTATGGCTACACCTTC
- | TRBJ2-7 | 13 | TRBD1 | TRBV29-1 | CSAGQGARYEQYF | TGCAGCGCAGGACAGGGGGCGAGGTACGAGCAGTACTTC
few | TRBJ1-6 | 13 | - | TRBV30 | CAWSARVNSPLHF | TGTGCCTGGAGTGCCAGGGTTAATTCACCCCTCCACTTT
- | TRBJ2-1 | 14 | - | TRBV19 | CASSLEGPWNEQFF | TGTGCCAGTAGTCTCGAGGGGCCTTGGAATGAGCAGTTCTTC
- | TRBJ2-7 | 15 | - | TRBV7-9 | CASSRADRRPDEQYF | TGTGCCAGCAGCCGAGCCGACCGGCGGCCCGACGAGCAGTACTTC
- | TRBJ1-1 | 14 | - | TRBV10-3 | CAIRAGPKDTEAFF | TGTGCCATCAGAGCGGGACCGAAAGACACTGAAGCTTTCTTT
- | TRBJ2-3 | 12 | - | TRBV29-1 | CSVDGGTDTQYF | TGCAGCGTTGACGGAGGCACAGATACGCAGTATTTT
few | TRBJ2-7 | 16 | - | TRBV27 | CASSPSPTGGSYEQYF | TGTGCCAGCAGTCCGAGCCCCACTGGGGGCTCCTACGAGCAGTACTTC
- | TRBJ2-5 | 16 | - | TRBV6-1 | CASSEAAGRGQETQYF | TGTGCCAGCAGTGAAGCCGCAGGCAGGGGTCAGGAGACCCAGTACTTC
- | TRBJ1-4 | 13 | - | TRBV30 | CAWSNQGLGMVFF | TGTGCCTGGAGTAATCAGGGGCTCGGTATGGTGTTTTTT
- | TRBJ2-5 | 12 | - | TRBV7-2 | CASSRDGETQYF | TGTGCCAGCAGCCGGGACGGAGAGACCCAGTACTTC
- | TRBJ2-5 | 13 | - | TRBV4-3 | CASSQDPGETQYF | TGCGCCAGCAGCCAAGATCCGGGAGAGACCCAGTACTTC
- | TRBJ2-7 | 17 | - | TRBV5-1 | CASSARQGGSFSYEQYF | TGCGCCAGCAGCGCCCGACAGGGAGGATCCTTCTCCTACGAGCAGTACTTC
- | TRBJ1-1 | 13 | - | TRBV7-9 | CASSLQGNTEAFF | TGTGCCAGCAGCTTACAGGGGAACACTGAAGCTTTCTTT
- | TRBJ2-7 | 13 | - | TRBV7-2 | CASSPAPSREQYF | TGTGCCAGCAGCCCGGCGCCTAGTAGGGAGCAGTACTTC